This T cell receptor (beta chain) was profiled in a study of cytomegalovirus exposure and HLA in healthy donors. Background on the study: Per a later analysis, the roughly 640 first-cohort and more than 100 validation repertoires shared one platform. General observations from the study: It was 150 or so TCR beta chains that were listed as cytomegalovirus-associated. CMV antigen specificity was confirmed in vitro for a few CMV-associated chains.

V was pared by 1 base and J by 3 bases, with 12 bases between. CDR3 size: 16 residues. The germline V gene encodes CDR1 SGHVS and CDR2 FQNEAQ. Separate from the approximately 700-subject first cohort was the approximately 120-subject validation cohort, to which the donors belonged. This table comes from immunoSEQ multiplex PCR, and its TCRdb copy is limited to in-frame clones, with some not included. The sample includes about 120,000 clones, roughly 88% of them seen just once. About this clone: Its target is not known.

Sequenced material: PBMCs. This TCR was recovered from a woman aged 18 to 35 in good health and CMV-seropositive. The chain carries TRBV7-8 and TRBJ1-4; D is possibly TRBD1 (5 bases). CDR3 sequence: CASSLGILRANEKLFF. CDR3 sequence (DNA): TGTGCCAGCAGCTTAGGCATACTCAGGGCTAATGAAAAACTGTTTTTT.